This is a list of T cell receptor beta chains from one sample in a study of cytomegalovirus exposure and HLA in healthy donors. The protocol was immunoSEQ multiplex PCR, while the TCRdb copy is restricted to in-frame clones and leaves out a portion. The repertoire holds about 160,000 clones, approximately 81% seen once, with 1% in the top ten. Sequences were obtained from PBMCs. These receptors originate from a boy aged 2 to 10 in good health and CMV-seronegative. Both conserved end residues are part of each CDR3. A D gene is named only where the DNA matches it firmly. The size field is filled for only some rows; it gives once, few, many or a size class.

once,TRBD2,TRBV5-6,TRBJ2-5,CASSWMTSGASGLTQYF,TGTGCCAGCAGCTGGATGACTAGCGGGGCCTCCGGGTTGACCCAGTACTTC
.,.,TRBV6-5,TRBJ2-3,CASSYLGITDTQYF,TGTGCCAGCAGTTACCTCGGGATCACAGATACGCAGTATTTT
once,TRBD2,TRBV19,TRBJ2-5,CATRRAGLEETQYF,TGTGCCACCCGTCGAGCGGGGCTCGAAGAGACCCAGTACTTC
.,TRBD1,TRBV7-9,TRBJ1-5,CASSKTGGNDQPQHF,TGTGCCAGCAGCAAAACAGGGGGCAACGATCAGCCCCAGCATTTT
.,TRBD1,TRBV18,TRBJ2-7,CASSPSTGEAYEQYF,TGTGCCAGCTCACCCTCGACAGGGGAGGCCTACGAGCAGTACTTC
.,TRBD1,TRBV29-1,TRBJ1-4,CSVGVQGDGGEKLFF,TGCAGCGTTGGGGTACAGGGGGACGGGGGCGAAAAACTGTTTTTT
.,.,TRBV6-1,TRBJ1-4,CASSGPGWATNEKLFF,TGTGCCAGCAGTGGGCCAGGGTGGGCAACTAATGAAAAACTGTTTTTT
.,TRBD1,TRBV18,TRBJ1-5,CASSPTQGAGQPQHF,TGTGCCAGCTCACCAACTCAGGGGGCTGGGCAGCCCCAGCATTTT
.,TRBD1,TRBV19,TRBJ1-1,CATSQGANGNTEAFF,TGTGCCACCTCGCAGGGGGCGAATGGGAACACTGAAGCTTTCTTT
.,.,TRBV4-1,TRBJ2-7,CASSQDYRQYF,TGCGCCAGCAGCCAAGATTACAGGCAGTACTTC
few,.,TRBV12-2,TRBJ1-2,CASRRGDRGGGYTF,TGTGCAAGTCGCCGAGGGGACAGGGGAGGTGGCTACACCTTC
.,TRBD1,TRBV7-8,TRBJ2-4,CASSLGKTGGKNIQYF,TGTGCCAGCAGCTTAGGAAAGACAGGGGGTAAAAACATTCAGTACTTC
.,.,TRBV5-1,TRBJ2-2,CASRSGLGTGELFF,TGCGCCAGCAGGAGCGGTCTGGGAACCGGGGAGCTGTTTTTT
.,TRBD2,TRBV5-1,TRBJ2-2,CASSLVPRTSGNTGELFF,TGCGCCAGCAGCTTGGTGCCTCGGACTAGCGGGAATACCGGGGAGCTGTTTTTT
.,.,TRBV25-1,TRBJ2-1,CASSRGPYNEQFF,TGTGCCAGCAGCAGAGGGCCGTACAATGAGCAGTTCTTC
.,.,TRBV19,TRBJ1-2,CASSIPGRVNYGYTF,TGTGCCAGTAGTATCCCTGGCAGGGTTAACTATGGCTACACCTTC
.,.,TRBV15,TRBJ1-1,CATSRALNTEAFF,TGTGCCACCAGCAGAGCATTGAACACTGAAGCTTTCTTT
.,.,TRBV7-9,TRBJ2-7,CSSSPSSYEQYF,TGTTCCAGCAGCCCCAGTTCCTACGAGCAGTACTTC
.,TRBD1,TRBV5-8,TRBJ2-2,CASRLTGAGELFF,TGTGCCAGCAGACTCACAGGGGCCGGGGAGCTGTTTTTT
.,TRBD1,TRBV19,TRBJ1-1,CASSPTDRAGAEAFF,TGTGCCAGTAGTCCGACGGACAGGGCAGGGGCTGAAGCTTTCTTT
.,.,TRBV29-1,TRBJ2-7,CSVVPDSSYEQYF,TGCAGCGTTGTACCGGACAGTTCCTACGAGCAGTACTTC
.,.,TRBV5-6,TRBJ1-1,CASSLARSSGNTEAFF,TGTGCCAGCAGCTTGGCCCGCTCATCGGGGAACACTGAAGCTTTCTTT
.,TRBD1,TRBV5-6,TRBJ1-4,CASSSTYRGPNEKLFF,TGTGCCAGCAGCTCTACCTACAGGGGCCCTAATGAAAAACTGTTTTTT
.,.,TRBV18,TRBJ1-1,CASSPGLGEAFF,TGTGCCAGCTCACCTGGACTGGGTGAAGCTTTCTTT
.,TRBD1,TRBV29-1,TRBJ2-7,CSAGQVSYEQYF,TGCAGCGCAGGACAGGTCTCCTACGAGCAGTACTTC
.,.,TRBV29-1,TRBJ1-5,CSVGGFQPQHF,TGCAGCGTGGGGGGTTTTCAGCCCCAGCATTTT
few,.,TRBV18,TRBJ2-1,CASSPRPRGSSYNEQFF,TGTGCCAGCTCACCACGACCACGGGGGAGCTCCTACAATGAGCAGTTCTTC
.,TRBD1,TRBV6-1,TRBJ2-5,CASKGTGKETQYF,TGTGCCAGCAAGGGGACAGGAAAAGAGACCCAGTACTTC
.,.,TRBV7-7,TRBJ2-3,CASSLVPGSTDTQYF,TGTGCTAGCAGCTTAGTCCCCGGTAGCACAGATACGCAGTATTTT
.,TRBD2,TRBV6-1,TRBJ2-3,CASDPLADSTDTQYF,TGTGCCAGCGACCCTCTAGCGGATAGCACAGATACGCAGTATTTT
once,.,TRBV2,TRBJ2-7,CASNNLDRGYHEQYF,TGTGCCAGCAACAACCTCGACCGGGGTTACCACGAGCAGTACTTC
few,.,TRBV28,TRBJ2-2,CASSFRGAKDTGELFF,TGTGCCAGCAGTTTCAGGGGGGCTAAGGACACCGGGGAGCTGTTTTTT
.,.,TRBV11-2,TRBJ1-3,CASSLGGPDGNTIYF,TGTGCCAGCAGCTTAGGGGGGCCCGATGGAAACACCATATATTTT
.,TRBD1,TRBV6-1,TRBJ2-7,CASSEGDRGYYEQYF,TGTGCCAGCAGTGAGGGGGACAGGGGCTACTACGAGCAGTACTTC
few,.,TRBV10-1,TRBJ1-2,CASSEQSSYGYTF,TGCGCCAGCAGTGAACAGAGCTCCTATGGCTACACCTTC
.,.,TRBV9,TRBJ2-7,CASSPDGGKYYEQYF,TGTGCCAGCAGCCCAGACGGGGGAAAGTATTACGAGCAGTACTTC
.,TRBD1,TRBV7-9,TRBJ2-1,CASTRTGVEQFF,TGTGCCAGCACCCGAACAGGGGTAGAGCAGTTCTTC
.,TRBD2,TRBV5-4,TRBJ2-3,CASSDDRAGETADTQYF,TGTGCCAGCAGCGACGACCGGGCGGGGGAGACGGCAGATACGCAGTATTTT
.,.,TRBV7-9,TRBJ2-1,CASSNREGRFF,TGTGCCAGCAGTAACCGGGAAGGTCGGTTCTTC
.,TRBD2,TRBV6-6,TRBJ2-2,CASSFRASGNTGELFF,TGTGCCAGCAGTTTCCGCGCTAGCGGCAACACCGGGGAGCTGTTTTTT
.,.,TRBV12-5,TRBJ1-5,CASGSPRLAAQHF,TGTGCTAGTGGTTCTCCCCGACTTGCGGCCCAGCATTTT
.,.,TRBV5-6,TRBJ2-7,CASSDTGYEQYF,TGTGCCAGCAGCGATACAGGGTACGAGCAGTACTTC
.,TRBD2,TRBV5-4,TRBJ2-5,CASSSSGTTETQYF,TGTGCCAGCAGCTCCTCCGGGACTACGGAGACCCAGTACTTC
.,TRBD1,TRBV6-1,TRBJ1-2,CASASGTGNYGYTF,TGTGCCAGCGCCTCCGGGACAGGGAACTATGGCTACACCTTC
.,.,TRBV20-1,TRBJ1-2,CSARQGYGYTF,TGCAGTGCAAGGCAGGGTTATGGCTACACCTTC
.,TRBD1,TRBV7-2,TRBJ1-4,CASSRDRGGEKLFF,TGTGCCAGCAGCAGGGACAGGGGTGGAGAAAAACTGTTTTTT
.,.,TRBV7-9,TRBJ1-1,CASSLRGGSEAFF,TGTGCCAGCAGCTTAAGAGGAGGGAGTGAAGCTTTCTTT
.,TRBD2,TRBV15,TRBJ2-1,CATSRDLASGRDEQFF,TGTGCCACCAGCAGAGATTTGGCTAGCGGGAGGGATGAGCAGTTCTTC
few,TRBD1,TRBV28,TRBJ1-5,CASSFGTGDQPQHF,TGTGCCAGCAGTTTTGGGACAGGGGACCAGCCCCAGCATTTT
.,TRBD1,TRBV28,TRBJ2-7,CASSPRDRVGGRAIYEQYF,TGTGCCAGCAGTCCCCGGGACAGGGTAGGTGGGAGGGCCATCTACGAGCAGTACTTC
.,.,TRBV23-1,TRBJ1-2,CASSPQTRTGPSSAYGYTF,TGCGCCAGCAGTCCACAAACACGAACAGGGCCCTCCTCAGCGTATGGCTACACCTTC
.,.,TRBV5-6,TRBJ2-3,CASSDDQGNTQYF,TGTGCCAGCAGCGATGACCAGGGAAATACGCAGTATTTT
.,.,TRBV2,TRBJ2-5,CASNKEAGQETQYF,TGTGCCAGCAACAAGGAAGCGGGTCAAGAGACCCAGTACTTC
few,TRBD1,TRBV5-1,TRBJ2-5,CASSLTGVETQYF,TGCGCCAGCAGCTTGACAGGGGTGGAGACCCAGTACTTC
few,TRBD1,TRBV11-2,TRBJ1-2,CASSLVGFDRELQGYTF,TGTGCCAGCAGCTTAGTTGGTTTCGACAGGGAGCTTCAGGGCTACACCTTC
.,TRBD2,TRBV30,TRBJ2-1,CAWQKTSVSQFF,TGTGCCTGGCAGAAGACTAGCGTCTCTCAGTTCTTC
.,.,TRBV6-5,TRBJ2-3,CASRSEWTTTDTQYF,TGTGCCAGCAGGAGTGAGTGGACTACCACAGATACGCAGTATTTT